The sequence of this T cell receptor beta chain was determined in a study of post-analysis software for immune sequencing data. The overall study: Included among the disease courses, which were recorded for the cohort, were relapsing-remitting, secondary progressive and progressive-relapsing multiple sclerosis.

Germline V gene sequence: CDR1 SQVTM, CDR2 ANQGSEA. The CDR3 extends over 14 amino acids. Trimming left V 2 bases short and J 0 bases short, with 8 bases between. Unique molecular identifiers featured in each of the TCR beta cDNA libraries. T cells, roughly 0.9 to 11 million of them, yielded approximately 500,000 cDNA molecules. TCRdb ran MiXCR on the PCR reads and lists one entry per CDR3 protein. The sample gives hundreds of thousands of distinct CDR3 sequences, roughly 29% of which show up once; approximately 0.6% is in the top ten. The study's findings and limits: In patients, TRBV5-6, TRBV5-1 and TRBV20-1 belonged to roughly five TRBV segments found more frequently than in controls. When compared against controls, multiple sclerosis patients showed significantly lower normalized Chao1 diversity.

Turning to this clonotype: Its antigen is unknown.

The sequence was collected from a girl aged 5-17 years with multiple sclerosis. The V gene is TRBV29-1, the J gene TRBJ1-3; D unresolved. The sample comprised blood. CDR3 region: CSVELPSSGNTIYF. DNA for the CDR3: TGCAGCGTTGAACTGCCGAGCTCTGGAAACACCATATATTTT. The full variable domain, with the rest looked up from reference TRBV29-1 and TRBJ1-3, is SAVISQKPSRDICQRGTSLTIQCQVDSQVTMMFWYRQQPGQSLTLIATANQGSEATYESGFVIDKFPISRPNLTFSTLTVSNMSPEDSSIYLCSVELPSSGNTIYFGEGSWLTVV.